This TCR beta chain is from a study of vaccination and CD4 T cells after COVID-19. The Oncomine TCR Beta short-read assay sequenced DNA from cultured CD4+ T cells. In this case, cultured CD4+ T cells provided the extracted genomic DNA. TCRdb independently ran MiXCR on the PCR reads; one entry per CDR3 protein. The sample has about 9,600 distinct CDR3 sequences, around 30% seen once. Germline V lookup: CDR1 DFQATT, CDR2 SNEGSKA (reference sequence). This CDR3 is 14 amino acids long. Losses at the gene ends were 6 bases for V and 3 bases for J; bases not matched to a gene: 7. This clonotype has more than one count but fewer than ten. Its antigen is undetermined. Noted treatment: roughly nine-day PBMC culture with coronavirus spike peptide pools or control peptides (ViraFEST assay). The unexposed donor gave CD4+ T cells before the COVID-19 pandemic (2011-2018).

The sequence was obtained from a human donor in good health. The V and J genes are TRBV20-1 and TRBJ2-7; 11 bases are shared with TRBD1. The sequencing sample was made of CD4+ T cells from blood, cultured in vitro. CDR3 DNA sequence: TGCAGTGCAGACGGGACAGGGGGAGACTACGAGCAGTACTTC. It is translated as CSADGTGGDYEQYF.